This is a list of T cell receptor beta chains from one sample in a study of CD8 T cells in ankylosing spondylitis. TCRdb re-called the 5' RACE reads with MiXCR, one entry per CDR3 protein. This table holds about 360,000 distinct CDR3 sequences, 20% to 25% found once. Sequencing was done on a sample of blood, either unsorted or a sorted T cell fraction (not recorded which). The receptors derive from a male donor with ankylosing spondylitis or in good health (not recorded which). CDR3s include the opening cysteine and the closing phenylalanine or tryptophan. D genes are given only for firm matches. Only part of the rows carry a size: once, few, many, or a class if the clone is expanded.

cdr3_length: 14
j_call: TRBJ2-1
d_call: TRBD1
v_call: TRBV12-3/TRBV12-4
clone_size: .
cdr3_nt: TGTGCCACGAAAACAGGGGGTTGGAGCAATGAGCAGTTCTTC
cdr3_aa: CATKTGGWSNEQFF

cdr3_length: 14
j_call: TRBJ2-5
d_call: .
v_call: TRBV3-1
clone_size: few
cdr3_nt: TGTGCCAGCAGCCGCCCGAGAGGAGCGGAGACCCAGTACTTC
cdr3_aa: CASSRPRGAETQYF

cdr3_length: 16
j_call: TRBJ2-5
d_call: TRBD2
v_call: TRBV12-3/TRBV12-4
clone_size: .
cdr3_nt: TGTGCCAGCAGCTCCACCCGGACTAGCGGGGGAGAGACCCAGTACTTC
cdr3_aa: CASSSTRTSGGETQYF

cdr3_length: 14
j_call: TRBJ2-7
d_call: .
v_call: TRBV3-1
clone_size: .
cdr3_nt: TGTGCCAGCAGCCAAGAGGCATTCCCCAGCGAGCAGTACTTC
cdr3_aa: CASSQEAFPSEQYF

cdr3_length: 17
j_call: TRBJ2-7
d_call: .
v_call: TRBV4-1
clone_size: .
cdr3_nt: TGCGCCAGCAGCCAAGATCCATCGTTGGGCCTCCTACGAGAGCAGTACTTC
cdr3_aa: CASSQDPSLGLLREQYF

cdr3_length: 13
j_call: TRBJ2-7
d_call: TRBD1
v_call: TRBV28
clone_size: .
cdr3_nt: TGTGCCAGCAGTTTTTACAGGGGCGGGGAGCAGTACTTC
cdr3_aa: CASSFYRGGEQYF

cdr3_length: 16
j_call: TRBJ2-5
d_call: TRBD2
v_call: TRBV6-1
clone_size: .
cdr3_nt: TGTGCCAGCAGTGGCCTCAGCGGGGGGGCCCAAGAGACCCAGTACTTC
cdr3_aa: CASSGLSGGAQETQYF

cdr3_length: 16
j_call: TRBJ2-7
d_call: .
v_call: TRBV4-1
clone_size: few
cdr3_nt: TGCGCCAGCAGCCAAGACCCGGCATGGGGTAGTTACGAGCAGTACTTC
cdr3_aa: CASSQDPAWGSYEQYF

cdr3_length: 16
j_call: TRBJ1-6
d_call: .
v_call: TRBV4-1
clone_size: .
cdr3_nt: TGCGCCAGCAGCCAAGTTGAAGGGGAAGGCAATTCACCCCTCCACTTT
cdr3_aa: CASSQVEGEGNSPLHF

cdr3_length: 11
j_call: TRBJ2-7
d_call: .
v_call: TRBV12-3/TRBV12-4
clone_size: few
cdr3_nt: TGTGCCAGCAGTTTATCGGCCGAGCAGTACTTC
cdr3_aa: CASSLSAEQYF

cdr3_length: 16
j_call: TRBJ2-7
d_call: .
v_call: TRBV7-8
clone_size: .
cdr3_nt: TGTGCCAGCAGCTCCCCTTTGGGGCCGTTCTCCTACGAGCAGTACTTC
cdr3_aa: CASSSPLGPFSYEQYF

cdr3_length: 13
j_call: TRBJ2-3
d_call: TRBD2
v_call: TRBV20-1
clone_size: .
cdr3_nt: TGCAGTGCTCCGAGCGGGGGGTCAGATACGCAGTATTTT
cdr3_aa: CSAPSGGSDTQYF

cdr3_length: 16
j_call: TRBJ1-5
d_call: TRBD1
v_call: TRBV7-9
clone_size: .
cdr3_nt: TGTGCCAGCAGCTCATCACGGACAGGGGGCATTCAGCCCCAGCATTTT
cdr3_aa: CASSSSRTGGIQPQHF

cdr3_length: 14
j_call: TRBJ2-2
d_call: TRBD1
v_call: TRBV12-3/TRBV12-4
clone_size: .
cdr3_nt: TGTGCCAGCAGTTCAGGGGGAGACACCGGGGAGCTGTTTTTT
cdr3_aa: CASSSGGDTGELFF

cdr3_length: 13
j_call: TRBJ2-7
d_call: .
v_call: TRBV10-3
clone_size: few
cdr3_nt: TGTGCCACCAAAGACAGGACATACTACGAGCAGTACTTC
cdr3_aa: CATKDRTYYEQYF

cdr3_length: 17
j_call: TRBJ1-1
d_call: TRBD1
v_call: TRBV7-3
clone_size: .
cdr3_nt: TGTGCCAGCAGCTCGCTACCCGGGACAGTCTCCAACACTGAAGCTTTCTTT
cdr3_aa: CASSSLPGTVSNTEAFF

cdr3_length: 16
j_call: TRBJ2-3
d_call: .
v_call: TRBV12-3/TRBV12-4
clone_size: .
cdr3_nt: TGTGCCAGCAGTCAACCGACTGGCGGGGCCCCAGATACGCAGTATTTT
cdr3_aa: CASSQPTGGAPDTQYF

cdr3_length: 15
j_call: TRBJ1-6
d_call: .
v_call: TRBV12-3/TRBV12-4
clone_size: few
cdr3_nt: TGTGCCAGCAGTCTCTGGGCCGGGGGGAATTCACCCCTCCACTTT
cdr3_aa: CASSLWAGGNSPLHF

cdr3_length: 15
j_call: TRBJ2-3
d_call: TRBD1
v_call: TRBV5-1
clone_size: .
cdr3_nt: TGCGCCAGCAGCCCCGGACAGGACTTAGGAGATACGCAGTATTTT
cdr3_aa: CASSPGQDLGDTQYF

cdr3_length: 12
j_call: TRBJ2-5
d_call: .
v_call: TRBV9
clone_size: few
cdr3_nt: TGTGCCCCTCCAGAGGTTAGAGAGACCCAGTACTTC
cdr3_aa: CAPPEVRETQYF

cdr3_length: 15
j_call: TRBJ2-1
d_call: .
v_call: TRBV7-2
clone_size: .
cdr3_nt: TGTGCCAGCAGCCCTAACCGGGGCCTTCACAATGAGCAGTTCTTC
cdr3_aa: CASSPNRGLHNEQFF

cdr3_length: 14
j_call: TRBJ2-7
d_call: .
v_call: TRBV12-3/TRBV12-4
clone_size: few
cdr3_nt: TGTGCCAGCAGTTTAGAGGAGAACTCCTACGAGCAGTACTTC
cdr3_aa: CASSLEENSYEQYF

cdr3_length: 14
j_call: TRBJ2-5
d_call: .
v_call: TRBV6-1
clone_size: .
cdr3_nt: TGTGCCAGCAGTGTATGGGGGTCCCAAGAGACCCAGTACTTC
cdr3_aa: CASSVWGSQETQYF

cdr3_length: 16
j_call: TRBJ2-3
d_call: .
v_call: TRBV7-3
clone_size: few
cdr3_nt: TGTGCCAGCAGCCCCAGAACAGGGGGCGGGGGGGATACGCAGTATTTT
cdr3_aa: CASSPRTGGGGDTQYF

cdr3_length: 18
j_call: TRBJ2-2
d_call: .
v_call: TRBV4-2
clone_size: few
cdr3_nt: TGTGCCAGCAGCGCTGCACCCGGGACCGCAATAATCACCGGGGAGCTGTTTTTT
cdr3_aa: CASSAAPGTAIITGELFF

cdr3_length: 15
j_call: TRBJ2-7
d_call: TRBD1
v_call: TRBV6-2/TRBV6-3
clone_size: .
cdr3_nt: TGTGCCAGCAGTTACTGGACAGGGGTTGACTACGAGCAGTACTTC
cdr3_aa: CASSYWTGVDYEQYF

cdr3_length: 15
j_call: TRBJ2-3
d_call: .
v_call: TRBV3-1
clone_size: .
cdr3_nt: TGTGCCAGCAGCCAAGATCATGAGGGAGAAGATACGCAGTATTTT
cdr3_aa: CASSQDHEGEDTQYF

cdr3_length: 17
j_call: TRBJ2-1
d_call: TRBD1
v_call: TRBV27
clone_size: few
cdr3_nt: TGTGCCAGCAGTGCCCTACTACAGGGGGCCTCCTACAATGAGCAGTTCTTC
cdr3_aa: CASSALLQGASYNEQFF

cdr3_length: 15
j_call: TRBJ2-7
d_call: .
v_call: TRBV27
clone_size: few
cdr3_nt: TGTGCCAGCAGTGGTTCGACCCAGAGCTCCTACGAGCAGTACTTC
cdr3_aa: CASSGSTQSSYEQYF

cdr3_length: 16
j_call: TRBJ2-2
d_call: .
v_call: TRBV29-1
clone_size: few
cdr3_nt: TGCAGCGTTGAAGATCTTGGCGGGGCGAACACCGGGGAGCTGTTTTTT
cdr3_aa: CSVEDLGGANTGELFF

cdr3_length: 18
j_call: TRBJ1-6
d_call: .
v_call: TRBV4-2
clone_size: few
cdr3_nt: TGTGCCAGCAGCCAAGATTTCCCGACCACCGGTGATAATTCACCCCTCCACTTT
cdr3_aa: CASSQDFPTTGDNSPLHF

cdr3_length: 15
j_call: TRBJ2-7
d_call: .
v_call: TRBV4-2
clone_size: .
cdr3_nt: TGTGCCAGCAGCCAAGATTACGGGAACTCCTACGAGCAGTACTTC
cdr3_aa: CASSQDYGNSYEQYF

cdr3_length: 15
j_call: TRBJ2-7
d_call: TRBD1
v_call: TRBV7-9
clone_size: .
cdr3_nt: TGTGCCAGCAGCGGGGGACAGGGGAAAACCTACGAGCAGTACTTC
cdr3_aa: CASSGGQGKTYEQYF

cdr3_length: 18
j_call: TRBJ2-2
d_call: .
v_call: TRBV28
clone_size: .
cdr3_nt: TGTGCCAGCAGTTCGCCACAGGGAGGGGGGCGAAACACCGGGGAGCTGTTTTTT
cdr3_aa: CASSSPQGGGRNTGELFF

cdr3_length: 16
j_call: TRBJ2-1
d_call: .
v_call: TRBV18
clone_size: few
cdr3_nt: TGTGCCAGCTCACCCCTGCCGGCCTTCTCCTACAATGAGCAGTTCTTC
cdr3_aa: CASSPLPAFSYNEQFF

cdr3_length: 14
j_call: TRBJ2-7
d_call: TRBD1
v_call: TRBV29-1
clone_size: many
cdr3_nt: TGCAGCGTTGTTTTTAGAGACAGGGATTACGAGCAGTACTTC
cdr3_aa: CSVVFRDRDYEQYF

cdr3_length: 16
j_call: TRBJ2-1
d_call: .
v_call: TRBV4-1
clone_size: few
cdr3_nt: TGCGCCAGCAGCCAAGTAGTCAAGAGCTCCTACAATGAGCAGTTCTTC
cdr3_aa: CASSQVVKSSYNEQFF

cdr3_length: 15
j_call: TRBJ2-1
d_call: TRBD2
v_call: TRBV20-1
clone_size: few
cdr3_nt: TGCAGTGCTAGTCCTATAGCGGGGTGGGGCAATGAGCAGTTCTTC
cdr3_aa: CSASPIAGWGNEQFF

cdr3_length: 15
j_call: TRBJ2-2
d_call: .
v_call: TRBV2
clone_size: .
cdr3_nt: TGTGCCAGCAGTCCGAGGGGGGTCGTCCCCCGGGAGCTGTTTTTT
cdr3_aa: CASSPRGVVPRELFF

cdr3_length: 15
j_call: TRBJ2-5
d_call: .
v_call: TRBV27
clone_size: few
cdr3_nt: TGTGCCAGCAGTCCCCGGACAGACTCCTTGGAGACCCAGTACTTC
cdr3_aa: CASSPRTDSLETQYF

cdr3_length: 14
j_call: TRBJ1-1
d_call: .
v_call: TRBV4-1
clone_size: .
cdr3_nt: TGCGCCAGCAGCCAAGAGAAGGTGAACACTGAAGCTTTCTTT
cdr3_aa: CASSQEKVNTEAFF

cdr3_length: 15
j_call: TRBJ2-1
d_call: TRBD1
v_call: TRBV12-3/TRBV12-4
clone_size: many
cdr3_nt: TGTGCCAGCAGTCCCGGGACAGGGATATACAATGAGCAGTTCTTC
cdr3_aa: CASSPGTGIYNEQFF

cdr3_length: 13
j_call: TRBJ2-2
d_call: .
v_call: TRBV5-6
clone_size: few
cdr3_nt: TGTGCCAGCAGCTTGGCCCCGGGGGGGGAGCTGTTTTTT
cdr3_aa: CASSLAPGGELFF

cdr3_length: 14
j_call: TRBJ2-7
d_call: TRBD1
v_call: TRBV7-9
clone_size: .
cdr3_nt: TGTGCCAGCAACTTCTTAGTAGGGGGCCCCGAGCAGTACTTC
cdr3_aa: CASNFLVGGPEQYF

cdr3_length: 14
j_call: TRBJ2-1
d_call: .
v_call: TRBV27
clone_size: .
cdr3_nt: TGTGCCAGCAGTTTTCGGGGGTCCTACAATGAGCAGTTCTTC
cdr3_aa: CASSFRGSYNEQFF

cdr3_length: 17
j_call: TRBJ2-2
d_call: .
v_call: TRBV28
clone_size: few
cdr3_nt: TGTGCCAGCAGTTTATTCTTGTCAGGGGTTCGTACCGGGGAGCTGTTTTTT
cdr3_aa: CASSLFLSGVRTGELFF

cdr3_length: 14
j_call: TRBJ1-1
d_call: .
v_call: TRBV27
clone_size: few
cdr3_nt: TGTGCCAGCAGTTTTGAGGCCATGAACACTGAAGCTTTCTTT
cdr3_aa: CASSFEAMNTEAFF

cdr3_length: 15
j_call: TRBJ2-1
d_call: TRBD1
v_call: TRBV5-6
clone_size: few
cdr3_nt: TGTGCCAGCAGCTTGGGGACAGGGGTTCACAATGAGCAGTTCTTC
cdr3_aa: CASSLGTGVHNEQFF

cdr3_length: 16
j_call: TRBJ2-1
d_call: .
v_call: TRBV7-9
clone_size: few
cdr3_nt: TGTGCCAGCAGCTTAAGAGGGGACGGGTCTTACAATGAGCAGTTCTTC
cdr3_aa: CASSLRGDGSYNEQFF

cdr3_length: 14
j_call: TRBJ2-7
d_call: .
v_call: TRBV7-9
clone_size: .
cdr3_nt: TGTGCCAGCAGCTACCCGTTAAGAGTCGGCGAGCAGTACTTC
cdr3_aa: CASSYPLRVGEQYF

cdr3_length: 16
j_call: TRBJ2-3
d_call: .
v_call: TRBV4-1
clone_size: .
cdr3_nt: TGCGCCAGCAGCCACCTCGAGGAGATAGACACAGATACGCAGTATTTT
cdr3_aa: CASSHLEEIDTDTQYF

cdr3_length: 17
j_call: TRBJ2-3
d_call: .
v_call: TRBV9
clone_size: few
cdr3_nt: TGTGCCAGCAGCGTAGAGGGGGGTTTCTCCCCCACAGATACGCAGTATTTT
cdr3_aa: CASSVEGGFSPTDTQYF

cdr3_length: 14
j_call: TRBJ2-7
d_call: .
v_call: TRBV6-1
clone_size: .
cdr3_nt: TGTGCCAGCAATGAAATAGGGGGGAAGAACGAGCAGTACTTC
cdr3_aa: CASNEIGGKNEQYF

cdr3_length: 14
j_call: TRBJ2-5
d_call: .
v_call: TRBV4-1
clone_size: .
cdr3_nt: TGCGCCAGCAGCCGGACAGAGGACCAAGAGACCCAGTACTTC
cdr3_aa: CASSRTEDQETQYF

cdr3_length: 16
j_call: TRBJ2-7
d_call: TRBD2
v_call: TRBV3-1
clone_size: few
cdr3_nt: TGTGCCAGCAGCCAGTACCGGGACTATCTCTCCTACGAGCAGTACTTC
cdr3_aa: CASSQYRDYLSYEQYF

cdr3_length: 12
j_call: TRBJ1-1
d_call: .
v_call: TRBV29-1
clone_size: .
cdr3_nt: TGCAGCGGTACGGGGTCGAACACTGAAGCTTTCTTT
cdr3_aa: CSGTGSNTEAFF

cdr3_length: 17
j_call: TRBJ2-5
d_call: TRBD1
v_call: TRBV25-1
clone_size: few
cdr3_nt: TGTGCCAGCAGTGGGGGACAGGGGGATTTAGTCGGAGAGACCCAGTACTTC
cdr3_aa: CASSGGQGDLVGETQYF

cdr3_length: 14
j_call: TRBJ2-7
d_call: .
v_call: TRBV6-5
clone_size: many
cdr3_nt: TGTGCCAGCAGTTGGGACGCTTCCTCCTACGAGCAGTACTTC
cdr3_aa: CASSWDASSYEQYF

cdr3_length: 11
j_call: TRBJ2-1
d_call: .
v_call: TRBV6-2/TRBV6-3
clone_size: few
cdr3_nt: TGTGCCAGCAGGTCTCGGGGGGAGCAGTTCTTC
cdr3_aa: CASRSRGEQFF

cdr3_length: 17
j_call: TRBJ2-1
d_call: TRBD2
v_call: TRBV6-2/TRBV6-3
clone_size: .
cdr3_nt: TGTGCCAGCAGAACCACCCCGGGACTAGCGGGGGACGGTGAGCAGTTCTTC
cdr3_aa: CASRTTPGLAGDGEQFF